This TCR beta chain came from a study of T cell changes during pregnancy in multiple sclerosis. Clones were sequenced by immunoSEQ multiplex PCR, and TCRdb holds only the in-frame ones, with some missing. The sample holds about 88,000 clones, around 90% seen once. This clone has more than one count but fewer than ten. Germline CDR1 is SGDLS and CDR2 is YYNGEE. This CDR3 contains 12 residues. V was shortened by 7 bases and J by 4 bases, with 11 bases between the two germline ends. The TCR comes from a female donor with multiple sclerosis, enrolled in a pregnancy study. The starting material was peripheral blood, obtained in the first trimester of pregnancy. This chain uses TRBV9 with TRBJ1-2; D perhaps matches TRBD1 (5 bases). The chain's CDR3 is CASGAGRYGYTF. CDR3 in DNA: TGTGCCAGCGGGGCGGGGCGCTATGGCTACACCTTC.